This T cell receptor (beta chain) was observed in a study of shared clonotypes between healthy human individuals. In the study overall: Researchers assigned three CD4 naive, three CD4 memory, two CD8 naive and one CD8 memory plate to each donor. Study observations and caveats: Rarefaction exposed incomplete sorted-subset sequencing despite large depth. An anticipated effect of sequencing depth on clonotype sharing among donors was recognized.

In the naive CD8 group, cells lacked CD45RO and were positively selected for CCR7, so terminally differentiated effector memory CD45RA+ cells were left out. On sorted subsets, replicate PCRs used roughly 190 ng DNA, or some 28,000 T cell genomes. Sequencing used immunoSEQ multiplex PCR; TCRdb keeps in-frame clones, though not all of them. Altogether 650,000 to 800,000 clones are present, approximately 90% being singletons, with the ten largest covering more than 20%. Note on this clone: Its antigen is not identified.

This receptor was taken from a man aged 30-40 years in good health. The sample consisted of naive CD8+ T cells sorted from blood.

The CDR3 DNA reads TGTGCCACTGCAACCCCCCGGGTGACGGGCACAGATACGCAGTATTTT. This codes for CATATPRVTGTDTQYF. The chain links TRBV2 to TRBJ2-3, with no clear D. V lost 10 bases and J 1 base, leaving 21 bases between the germline ends. Germline CDR1 SNHLY, CDR2 FYNNEI. The CDR3 consists of 16 residues. The whole variable domain, remainder taken from reference TRBV2 and TRBJ2-3, is EPEVTQTPSHQVTQMGQEVILRCVPISNHLYFYWYRQILGQKVEFLVSFYNNEISEKSEIFDDQFSVERPDGSNFTLKIRSTKLEDSAMYFCATATPRVTGTDTQYFGPGTRLTVL.